Listed below are T cell receptor beta chains from one sample, sequenced in a study of blood T cell repertoires in COVID-19. Some clones are missing from TCRdb's copy, which holds only in-frame ones; the method was immunoSEQ multiplex PCR. The sample has roughly 100,000 clones, roughly 87% seen once. Sample: peripheral blood. The receptors come from a woman older than 75 in a cohort sampled during active COVID-19. Both conserved end residues are part of each CDR3. The D gene is left open where the match is weak. Rows give clone size only sometimes, using once, few, many, or a class for an expanded clone.

v_call	clone_size	d_call	j_call	cdr3_nt	cdr3_aa
TRBV27	few	.	TRBJ1-6	TGTGCCAGCAGTTCCTCCGGGCGACTACCTAACCTCCACTTT	CASSSSGRLPNLHF
TRBV7-9	.	TRBD1	TRBJ1-1	TGTGCCAGCAGGGACAGGGGCGACACTGAAGCTTTCTTT	CASRDRGDTEAFF
TRBV5-1	.	TRBD2	TRBJ2-7	TGCGCCAGCAGCCTTACTAGCGGCTCGAGCTCCTACGAGCAGTACTTC	CASSLTSGSSSYEQYF
TRBV27	.	TRBD1	TRBJ1-5	TGTGCCAGCAGTTCGATACCCGACAGGGTAGGGCAGCCCCAGCATTTT	CASSSIPDRVGQPQHF
TRBV6-2/TRBV6-3	.	.	TRBJ1-1	TGTGCCAGCAGTTCCTCGGACAGAGTTGAAGCTTTCTTT	CASSSSDRVEAFF
TRBV19	.	TRBD2	TRBJ2-2	TGTGCCAGTAGTATACCTAGCGGGGGCGCGAACACCGGGGAGCTGTTTTTT	CASSIPSGGANTGELFF
TRBV9	.	TRBD1	TRBJ2-1	TGTGCCAGCAGCCTAAACGTCCTTCCGGGACAGGGATATGGTGAGCAGTTCTTC	CASSLNVLPGQGYGEQFF
TRBV24-1	.	TRBD1	TRBJ2-5	TGTGCCACCAGTGACCCGACAGGGGCAGAGACCCAGTACTTC	CATSDPTGAETQYF
TRBV4-2	.	.	TRBJ2-6	TGTGCCAGCAGCCAAGGGGCCGGGGCCAACGTCCTGACTTTC	CASSQGAGANVLTF
TRBV18	.	TRBD1	TRBJ1-3	TGTGCCAGCTCACCAAGACAGGGGGAGTCTGGAAACACCATATATTTT	CASSPRQGESGNTIYF
TRBV20-1	.	.	TRBJ1-4	TGCAGTGCTAGTTTCACAGTCATGGGAGGGGGACTTAATGAAAAACTGTTTTTT	CSASFTVMGGGLNEKLFF
TRBV28	.	TRBD1	TRBJ1-6	TGTGCCATCGCGGTCGGGACAGGGCTTAATTCACCCCTCCACTTT	CAIAVGTGLNSPLHF
TRBV7-3	once	.	TRBJ1-5	TGTGCCAGCAGCTTGCAGGGGACGGGTCAGCCCCAGCATTTT	CASSLQGTGQPQHF
TRBV27	.	.	TRBJ1-3	TGTGCCAGCAGTTTATCCCCGGGGACTGGAAACACCATATATTTT	CASSLSPGTGNTIYF
TRBV3-1/TRBV3-2	few	TRBD1	TRBJ1-5	TGTGCCAGCAGCCATTCTACAGGGGGCCTGCCCCAGCATTTT	CASSHSTGGLPQHF
TRBV28	.	TRBD2	TRBJ2-5	TGTGCCAGCAGTTTATCCAGCGGGAGGCTTAAGGAGACCCAGTACTTC	CASSLSSGRLKETQYF
TRBV4-1	.	TRBD2	TRBJ2-7	TGCGCCAGCAGCCAGGGGACTAGCGGGGATCACTACGAGCAGTACTTC	CASSQGTSGDHYEQYF
TRBV12-3/TRBV12-4	.	.	TRBJ1-2	TGTGCCAGCAGTAAGGGGTCGTATGGCTACACCTTC	CASSKGSYGYTF
TRBV3-1/TRBV3-2	.	.	TRBJ1-2	TGTGCCAGCAGCCAACCATTCGGGGGGGTTGGAGCTGGCTACACCTTC	CASSQPFGGVGAGYTF
TRBV5-4	.	TRBD1	TRBJ1-2	TGTGCCAGCAGCGGTGACAGGGGTAGCTATGGCTACACCTTC	CASSGDRGSYGYTF
TRBV7-9	.	.	TRBJ1-1	TGTGCCAGCAGCTCAGGGGTGAACACTGAAGCTTTCTTT	CASSSGVNTEAFF
TRBV4-1	.	.	TRBJ1-2	TGCGCCAGCAGCCAAGATGGTCGACAGTTCAACTATGGCTACACCTTC	CASSQDGRQFNYGYTF
TRBV4-1	.	TRBD1	TRBJ1-2	TGCGCCAGCAGCCAACCAAGACAGGGTTTAGATGGCTACACCTTC	CASSQPRQGLDGYTF
TRBV7-9	.	.	TRBJ2-3	TGTGCCAGCAGCTTCTCGCTCAGCGTGCGCACAGATACGCAGTATTTT	CASSFSLSVRTDTQYF
TRBV4-1	.	TRBD2	TRBJ2-3	TGCGCCAGCAGCCAAGATCTACTGGGACTAGCGCCAGATACGCAGTATTTT	CASSQDLLGLAPDTQYF
TRBV28	.	.	TRBJ1-1	TGTGCCAGCAGTTTAGTTGGGGGGATGGGAGGAAGGACTGAAGCTTTCTTT	CASSLVGGMGGRTEAFF
TRBV5-1	.	TRBD1	TRBJ2-5	TGCGCCAGCAGTCCGGACAGGGGGCTAGAGACCCAGTACTTC	CASSPDRGLETQYF
TRBV2	few	TRBD2	TRBJ2-3	TGTGCCAGCAGGAATCGGGGGGGCTTTGATACGCAGTATTTT	CASRNRGGFDTQYF
TRBV19	.	TRBD1	TRBJ1-1	TGTGCCACCCTCGGGACAGTTTACACTGAAGCTTTCTTT	CATLGTVYTEAFF
TRBV9	few	TRBD2	TRBJ2-3	TGTGCCAGCAGCGCCCCGACTAGCGGGGAAGATACGCAGTATTTT	CASSAPTSGEDTQYF
TRBV29-1	.	TRBD1	TRBJ2-5	TGCAGCGTTGCCTTTGCCTTCAGGGGGCGAGAGACCCAGTACTTC	CSVAFAFRGRETQYF
TRBV18	.	.	TRBJ1-6	TGTGCCAGCTCAATCGTGACAGGTTATAATTCACCCCTCCACTTT	CASSIVTGYNSPLHF